One sample yielded the 26 T cell receptor beta chains listed below, sequenced in a study of T cells in Graves' hyperthyroidism and ophthalmopathy. Amplified regions were TCR beta CDR3 sequences from RNA transcripts. TCR CDR3 underwent first-round RT-PCR with the HTBI primer set. One entry per CDR3 protein, called by TCRdb with MiXCR from the multiplex PCR reads. Of around 250,000 distinct CDR3 sequences listed, roughly 15% are singletons. Input material: blood. Receptor source: a woman aged 18-35 years with Graves' ophthalmopathy.

This rearrangement joins TRBV27 to TRBJ1-2; the D gene is possibly TRBD1 (5 bases). Germline V gene sequence: CDR1 MNHEY, CDR2 SMNVEV (reference sequence). V dropped 3 bases and J dropped 7 bases, with 9 bases sitting between them. This CDR3 is built from 12 residues. The CDR3 DNA follows: TGTGCCAGCAGTTTCCGGGGGGTTGGCTACACCTTC. Protein product: CASSFRGVGYTF.

This clonotype was seen at least ten times. The V and J genes are TRBV29-1 and TRBJ1-2; TRBD1 matches at 9 bases. V was pared by 6 bases and J by 8 bases, with 10 bases of the junction left unmatched. Germline CDR1 SQVTM, CDR2 ANQGSEA. This CDR3 is 13 amino acids long. The chain's CDR3 is CSVDIQGAKGYTF. CDR3 in DNA: TGCAGCGTCGACATACAGGGGGCGAAGGGCTACACCTTC.

The sample holds many counts of this clonotype. The genes are TRBV7-2 and TRBJ2-7; D gene unclear. CDR3 length: 15 residues. Per germline, CDR1 SGHTA and CDR2 FQGNSA. Deletions cut 2 bases from V and 0 bases from J, with 11 bases between. The DNA for the CDR3 is TGTGCCAGCAGCTTACCCCGTGGAGACTCCTACGAGCAGTACTTC. It is translated as CASSLPRGDSYEQYF.

The chain carries TRBV7-8 and TRBJ1-1; perhaps TRBD1 as D (5 bases). CDR1 and CDR2 from the germline V gene are SGHVS and FQNEAQ. Trimming took off 5 bases at V and 3 bases at J, with 10 bases between the two ends. The CDR3 extends over 13 amino acids. CDR3 residues: CASSPRGYTEAFF. DNA for the CDR3: TGTGCCAGCAGCCCCCGGGGGTACACTGAAGCTTTCTTT.

This clonotype was seen ten or more times. The chain links TRBV11-2 to TRBJ2-3, with D uncertain. The CDR3 loop spans 14 amino acids. V was cut by 3 bases and J by 3 bases, with 10 bases left in between. Germline V gene lookup returns CDR1 SGHAT and CDR2 FQNNGV. The CDR3 region is CASSLGRYTDTQYF. In DNA form, the CDR3 reads TGTGCCAGCAGCTTGGGCAGGTATACAGATACGCAGTATTTT.

This clonotype was observed many times. This rearrangement joins TRBV20-1 to TRBJ2-2; possible D gene TRBD2, 5 bases. The CDR3 covers 11 residues. Germline V gene sequence: CDR1 DFQATT, CDR2 SNEGSKA (reference sequence). V dropped 6 bases and J dropped 7 bases, with 9 bases sitting between them. In DNA, the CDR3 is TGCAGTGCGAATCGGGGCGGGGAGCTGTTTTTT. Its translation is CSANRGGELFF.

The rearrangement links TRBV20-1 to TRBJ2-7; 9 nucleotides match TRBD1. Germline V gene data show CDR1 as DFQATT and CDR2 as SNEGSKA (reference sequence). J was trimmed by 2 bases and V by 3 bases; bases with no gene match: 5. The length of the CDR3 is 14 residues. CDR3 coding DNA: TGCAGTGCTAGCCTGGGACAGGGCGCCTACGAGCAGTACTTC. It encodes CSASLGQGAYEQYF.

The V call is TRBV28, the J call TRBJ1-2, with 7 bases fitting TRBD1. CDR3 length: 15 amino acids. The trim removed 6 bases at V and 8 bases at J, leaving 15 bases unmatched. CDR1 is MDHEN and CDR2 is SYDVKM in the germline V gene. Here the CDR3 reads CASRSSTGARPGYTF. CDR3 nucleotide sequence: TGTGCCAGCAGGTCTTCCACAGGGGCCAGACCGGGCTACACCTTC.

The chain joins TRBV4-1 to TRBJ1-2; TRBD1 might be the D (6 bases). CDR3 size: 16 residues. Germline CDR1 reads MGHRA; CDR2 reads YSYEKL. V lost 0 bases, J lost 4 bases, and 15 bases lay in between. For the CDR3, the DNA is TGCGCCAGCAGCCAAGATTGGCCAGGGGCCCTCTATGGCTACACCTTC. It is translated as CASSQDWPGALYGYTF.

This clonotype was counted many times. The chain uses TRBV28 and TRBJ2-7; 11 bases fit TRBD2. The CDR3 length is 16 residues. Germline V gene sequence: CDR1 MDHEN, CDR2 SYDVKM. V lost 5 bases to trimming and J lost 4 bases; unmatched junction nucleotides: 10. The CDR3 spells CASSPLTSGTSYEQYF. CDR3 sequence (DNA): TGTGCCAGCAGTCCGCTGACTAGCGGGACCTCATACGAGCAGTACTTC.

This clonotype has at least ten counts. V usage is TRBV27 and J usage is TRBJ2-2; D not certain. V was trimmed by 3 bases and J by 0 bases, leaving 8 bases between them. The CDR3 is 15 residues long. Germline CDR1 and CDR2: MNHEY and SMNVEV (reference sequence). CDR3 amino acids: CASSFLRPNTGELFF. In DNA, the CDR3 is TGTGCCAGCAGTTTTTTGCGGCCGAACACCGGGGAGCTGTTTTTT.

The table lists this clonotype with many counts. The chain recombines TRBV5-1 with TRBJ2-5; D may be TRBD1 (5 bases). V lost 4 bases and J lost 3, with 13 bases in between. The CDR3 is 14 residues long. CDR1 and CDR2 (germline): SGHRS, YFSETQ. The CDR3, as DNA: TGCGCCAGCAGCCGTGCGCAGGGTGAAGAGACCCAGTACTTC. Residues: CASSRAQGEETQYF.

Ten or more counts support this clonotype. This chain joins TRBV24-1 and TRBJ1-2, with D possibly TRBD1 on 6 matching bases. From germline, CDR1 is KGHDR and CDR2 SFDVKD. V was pared by 3 bases and J by 0 bases, with 10 bases between. This CDR3 has 15 amino acids. Here the CDR3 reads CATSDPGQPNYGYTF. The DNA of the CDR3 is TGTGCCACCAGTGATCCTGGACAGCCTAACTATGGCTACACCTTC.

At least ten counts were recorded for this clonotype. V gene TRBV27 combines with J gene TRBJ2-7; 8 positions agree with TRBD1. The CDR3 length is 14 residues. The germline CDR1 and CDR2 sequences are MNHEY and SMNVEV (reference sequence). V trimming: 6 bases; J trimming: 3 bases; junction bases outside the gene matches: 7. Written as DNA, the CDR3 is TGTGCCAGCAGCTTAGGACAGGGCCTCTACGAGCAGTACTTC. Translated: CASSLGQGLYEQYF.

As regards this clonotype: This may stem from a read error, because a much larger clone lies one nucleotide away. The chain couples TRBV12-5 to TRBJ1-5; 9 bases fit TRBD1. Germline CDR1 is LGHNT and CDR2 is FRNRAP. CDR3 length: 16 amino acids. The CDR3 DNA reads as TGTGTTAGTGGTCTCGAGGACAGGGGTATAGGACAGCCCCAGCATTTT. Translated, it gives CVSGLEDRGIGQPQHF.

This clonotype was recorded many times. This chain connects TRBV20-1 to TRBJ1-1; D is unresolved. Germline V CDR1 and CDR2: DFQATT, SNEGSKA (reference sequence). The CDR3 length is 13 residues. Deletions cut 3 bases from V and 4 bases from J, with 12 bases between. CDR3: CSASRGGPTEAFF. The DNA of the CDR3 is TGCAGTGCTAGCCGGGGAGGGCCCACTGAAGCTTTCTTT.

This clonotype was detected ten times or more. The chain links TRBV12-3 or TRBV12-4 to TRBJ2-7, with TRBD2 matching 7 bases. The CDR3 contains 13 residues. J gave up 6 bases and V 3 bases, and 5 bases lay outside the gene matches. CDR3 in amino acids: CASSFRLAREQYF. DNA of the CDR3: TGTGCCAGCAGTTTCCGACTAGCTCGCGAGCAGTACTTC.

Turning to this clonotype: This sequence may be a read error, since a much larger clone differs from it by one base. The chain recombines TRBV20-1 with TRBJ2-5; 12 positions agree with TRBD2. CDR1 and CDR2 (germline): DFQATT, SNEGSKA (reference sequence). The CDR3 length is 17 residues. V was clipped by 2 bases and J by 5 bases; unmatched bases: 12. DNA for the CDR3: TGCAGTGCTAGACTTACGTCCGGGACTAGCGGGCGGGAGACCCAGTACTTC. Amino acids: CSARLTSGTSGRETQYF.

This clonotype was found many times. The CDR3 DNA reads as TGCAGTGCTACCCGGGACCAAGGGACCTACACCTTC. This translates into CSATRDQGTYTF. The rearrangement uses TRBV20-1 and TRBJ1-2; TRBD1 is a possible D gene (5 bases). This CDR3 region has 12 residues. Deletions cut 4 bases from V and 10 bases from J, with 16 bases between. The V gene's germline CDR1 is DFQATT and CDR2 SNEGSKA (reference sequence).

As regards this clonotype: A much bigger clone sits one base away, suggesting this may be a read error. The V and J genes are TRBV4-3 and TRBJ2-1; possibly TRBD2 for D (6 bases). The germline V gene encodes CDR1 LGHNA and CDR2 YSLEER. V lost 0 bases to trimming and J lost 0 bases, with 15 bases between them. This CDR3 is built from 18 residues. The CDR3 here is CASSQDLPLAISYNEQFF. In DNA, the CDR3 is TGCGCCAGCAGCCAAGATTTACCCCTAGCGATCTCCTACAATGAGCAGTTCTTC.

The table lists this clonotype with many counts. V is TRBV6-1 and J is TRBJ1-1; D is unclear. The germline V and J ends were trimmed by 1 base and 6 bases, with 15 bases remaining between them. Germline CDR1 is MNHNS and CDR2 is SASEGT. This CDR3 is 15 amino acids long. The CDR3 sequence is CASSEVAGVTSEAFF. Here the CDR3 DNA reads TGTGCCAGCAGTGAAGTTGCCGGAGTTACTTCTGAAGCTTTCTTT.

This clonotype was recorded at least ten times. The chain joins TRBV5-6 to TRBJ1-2, with D unresolved. Germline V gene lookup returns CDR1 SGHDT and CDR2 YYEEEE. This CDR3 is built from 12 residues. Trimming pared 1 base from V and 8 bases from J, leaving 9 bases between. CDR3: CASSLSGEGYTF. CDR3 in DNA: TGTGCCAGCAGCTTGTCCGGGGAGGGCTACACCTTC.

V and J are TRBV5-4 and TRBJ2-2; TRBD2 matches 8 bases. Germline loops: CDR1 SGHNT, CDR2 YYREEE (reference sequence). The CDR3 is made up of 14 amino acids. V dropped 5 bases and J dropped 0; count of bases not matched to a gene: 0. The CDR3 here is CASSSGTNTGELFF. For the CDR3, the DNA is TGTGCCAGCAGTAGCGGGACGAACACCGGGGAGCTGTTTTTT.

The gene calls are TRBV18 and TRBJ2-7, with 7 bases aligning to TRBD2. V lost 3 bases, J lost 0 bases, and 5 bases stayed unmatched. The CDR3 runs to 15 residues. Per germline, CDR1 KGHSH and CDR2 LQKENI. The CDR3 is CASSPGGGASYEQYF. The CDR3 nucleotides are TGTGCCAGCTCACCGGGCGGGGGAGCCTCCTACGAGCAGTACTTC.

This clonotype was seen ten or more times. This chain uses TRBV5-1 with TRBJ2-3; TRBD2 aligns across 13 bases. Germline V gene data show CDR1 as SGHRS and CDR2 as YFSETQ. There are 20 residues in the CDR3. Trimming cost V 4 bases and J 5 bases; bases outside gene matches: 19. DNA for the CDR3: TGCGCCAGCAGCGGAGCAACCGGGACTAGCGGGGTAATTCGAGAAGATACGCAGTATTTT. Its translation: CASSGATGTSGVIREDTQYF.

This clonotype was counted many times. The chain joins TRBV7-8 to TRBJ2-3; 8 nucleotides match TRBD2. The CDR3 runs 16 residues. V lost 7 bases to trimming and J lost 1 base; unmatched junction nucleotides: 10. Germline loops: CDR1 SGHVS, CDR2 FQNEAQ. The CDR3 protein is CASIERGSGGTDTQYF. DNA of the CDR3: TGTGCCAGCATCGAGCGGGGTAGCGGGGGCACAGATACGCAGTATTTT. The variable domain in full, with the rest retrieved from reference TRBV7-8 and TRBJ2-3, is GAGVSQSPRYKVAKRGQDVALRCDPISGHVSLFWYQQALGQGPEFLTYFQNEAQLDKSGLPSDRFFAERPEGSVSTLKIQRTQQEDSAVYLCASIERGSGGTDTQYFGPGTRLTVL.